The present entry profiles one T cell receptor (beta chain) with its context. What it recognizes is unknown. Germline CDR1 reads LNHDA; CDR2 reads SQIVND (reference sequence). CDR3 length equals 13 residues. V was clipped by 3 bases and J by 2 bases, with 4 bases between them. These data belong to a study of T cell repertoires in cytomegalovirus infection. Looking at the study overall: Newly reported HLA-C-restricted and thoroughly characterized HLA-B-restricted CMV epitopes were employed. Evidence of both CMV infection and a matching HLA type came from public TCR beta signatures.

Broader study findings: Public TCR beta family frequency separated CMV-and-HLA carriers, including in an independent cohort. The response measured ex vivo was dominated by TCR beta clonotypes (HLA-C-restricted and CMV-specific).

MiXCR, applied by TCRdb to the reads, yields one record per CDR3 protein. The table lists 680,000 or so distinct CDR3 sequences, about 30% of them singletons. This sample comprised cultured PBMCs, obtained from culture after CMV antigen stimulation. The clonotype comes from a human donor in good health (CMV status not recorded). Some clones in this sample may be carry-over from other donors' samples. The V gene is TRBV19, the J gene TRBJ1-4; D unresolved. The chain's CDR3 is CASSIGTNEKLFF. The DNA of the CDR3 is TGTGCCAGTAGTATTGGTACTAATGAAAAACTGTTTTTT.